Sequencing of this T cell receptor (beta chain) was carried out in a study of T cell changes during pregnancy in multiple sclerosis. Some clones are missing from TCRdb's copy, which holds only in-frame ones; the method was immunoSEQ multiplex PCR. The sample yields 70,000 to 95,000 clones, approximately 94% seen once. With 0 bases clipped from V and 3 bases from J, the junction kept 4 bases outside the gene matches. The CDR3 extends over 16 amino acids. Germline loops: CDR1 SGHNT, CDR2 YYREEE (reference sequence). J is TRBJ2-7 and V is TRBV5-4, with 12 bases that match TRBD2. The clonotype originates from a female donor with multiple sclerosis, enrolled in a pregnancy study. The sequencing here drew on peripheral blood, taken in the third trimester of pregnancy. CDR3 in DNA: TGTGCCAGCAGCTTGGGGGCTAGCGGGAGGGGCTACGAGCAGTACTTC. It yields the protein CASSLGASGRGYEQYF.